These 22 T cell receptor beta chains originate from one sample sequenced in a study of blood T cells in healthy people across ages. Combining a sample-barcoded 5' primer with a J-beta primer mix, a second PCR ran for 7 to 11 cycles. TCRdb fed the 5' RACE reads into MiXCR, producing one record per CDR3 protein. Of hundreds of thousands of distinct CDR3 sequences detected, roughly 25% appear once; the ten largest clones hold 9.4%. This sample was also put to use in a study of T cells of mothers and their children.

The specimen sequenced was blood. All receptors derive from a boy younger than 18 in good health.

The chain has TRBV20-1 and TRBJ2-5; D is unresolved. The V end lost 6 bases, the J end lost 5 bases, and 16 bases lay between the germline ends. The CDR3 length is 13 residues. Per germline, CDR1 DFQATT and CDR2 SNEGSKA (reference sequence). The CDR3 sequence is CSAPFVAGETQYF. In DNA, the CDR3 is TGCAGTGCCCCTTTTGTGGCTGGGGAGACCCAGTACTTC.

V is TRBV11-2 and J is TRBJ2-1; D gene unclear. This CDR3 is 13 amino acids long. Looked up from germline, CDR1 is SGHAT and CDR2 is FQNNGV. Trimming cost V 7 bases and J 8 bases, with 15 bases left between them. CDR3 bases: TGTGCCAGCAACCCCGACTTTGCCGATGAGCAGTTCTTC. It translates to CASNPDFADEQFF.

V usage is TRBV7-2 and J usage is TRBJ2-4, with no clear D. Trimming took 1 base from V and 2 from J, leaving 6 bases between them. CDR3 length equals 14 residues. The germline V gene encodes CDR1 SGHTA and CDR2 FQGNSA. CDR3 protein: CASSLVSSKNIQYF. DNA for the CDR3: TGTGCCAGCAGCTTAGTTAGCTCCAAAAACATTCAGTACTTC. The whole variable domain, remainder taken from reference TRBV7-2 and TRBJ2-4, is GAGVSQSPSNKVTEKGKDVELRCDPISGHTALYWYRQSLGQGLEFLIYFQGNSAPDKSGLPSDRFSAERTGGSVSTLTIQRTQQEDSAVYLCASSLVSSKNIQYFGAGTRLSVL.

The rearrangement joins TRBV29-1 to TRBJ2-1; tentatively, D is TRBD1 (7 bases). The CDR3 runs to 14 residues. CDR1 is SQVTM, CDR2 ANQGSEA, per germline. V lost 7 bases, J lost 7 bases, and 20 bases lay in between. Here the CDR3 reads CSASRTGGGNEQFF. CDR3 coding DNA: TGCAGCGCTAGCAGGACAGGTGGGGGGAATGAGCAGTTCTTC.

Only a few counts were recorded for this clonotype. This rearrangement joins TRBV28 to TRBJ2-5; the D is unclear. Matching the DNA end better, TRBJ2-1 makes the J call doubtful. CDR3 length: 14 amino acids. CDR1 MDHEN and CDR2 SYDVKM come from the germline V gene. CDR3 sequence reads: CASSALSSYNEQFF. The CDR3, as DNA: TGTGCCAGCAGTGCTTTGAGCTCCTACAATGAGCAGTTCTTC.

This clonotype has just a few counts. This chain connects TRBV3-1 to TRBJ2-5; D is perhaps TRBD2 (5 bases). The J call may be incorrect, as the DNA end agrees better with TRBJ2-1. Germline CDR1 and CDR2: LGHDT and YNNKEL (reference sequence). The CDR3 extends over 13 amino acids. CDR3 loop: CASSELVSNEQFF. In DNA, the CDR3 is TGTGCCAGCAGCGAACTAGTCTCCAATGAGCAGTTCTTC.

This clonotype was seen more than once but under ten times. This chain connects TRBV11-2 to TRBJ2-5; D tentatively fits TRBD1 or TRBD2 (6 bases each). Germline V CDR1 and CDR2: SGHAT, FQNNGV. This CDR3 contains 12 residues. Trimming pared 5 bases from V and 11 bases from J, leaving 15 bases between. CDR3 nucleotide sequence: TGTGCCAGCAGCGAGGGGGGCAGAAGTCAGTACTTC. It translates to CASSEGGRSQYF.

This clonotype was observed a handful of times. The CDR3 nucleotides read TGTGCCAGCAGTTTATCCTACGCGGGGGGGCGTGTTGAGCAGTTCTTC. Its protein product is CASSLSYAGGRVEQFF. This chain uses TRBV27 with TRBJ2-1; TRBD2 matches at 9 bases. J was trimmed by 9 bases and V by 0 bases; bases with no gene match: 9. This CDR3 has 16 amino acids. The germline gives CDR1 MNHEY, CDR2 SMNVEV (reference sequence).

The chain carries TRBV6-2 or TRBV6-3 and TRBJ2-7; D remains ambiguous. Between the trimmed V and J ends, which lost 7 bases and 3 bases, there was a span of 16 bases. CDR3 length: 14 amino acids. The germline V gene encodes CDR1 MNHEY and CDR2 SVGEGT. CDR3 loop: CASTASSVGYEQYF. Written as DNA, the CDR3 is TGTGCCAGCACCGCGTCAAGTGTAGGCTACGAGCAGTACTTC.

In its sample, this clonotype was seen a few times. This chain uses TRBV6-5 with TRBJ1-3; D is possibly TRBD1 (5 bases). Deletions cut 6 bases from V and 8 bases from J, with 14 bases between. Looked up from germline, CDR1 is MNHEY and CDR2 is SVGAGI. This CDR3 comprises 13 residues. In nucleotides, the CDR3 is TGTGCCAGCAGACCCCAGGGTCAGGACACCATATATTTT. Translation gives CASRPQGQDTIYF.

This sequence joins TRBV4-1 and TRBJ2-7; 11 bases align to TRBD2. The CDR3 spans 15 residues. Germline CDR1 MGHRA, CDR2 YSYEKL. The J segment lost 3 bases and the V segment lost 0 bases, leaving 1 base of the junction unmatched. The CDR3 DNA reads as TGCGCCAGCAGCCAAGAAGGGACTAGCGGCTACGAGCAGTACTTC. Protein sequence: CASSQEGTSGYEQYF.

This clonotype was detected many times. V usage is TRBV27 and J usage is TRBJ2-7; D is unclear. Trimming stripped 0 bases from V and 1 base from J, with 4 bases between. The V gene's germline CDR1 is MNHEY and CDR2 SMNVEV (reference sequence). This CDR3 region has 13 residues. CDR3 sequence: CASSLSPSYEQYF. CDR3 DNA: TGTGCCAGCAGTTTATCCCCTTCCTACGAGCAGTACTTC.

The chain recombines TRBV28 with TRBJ1-2; D uncertain. Trimming pared 5 bases from V and 3 bases from J, leaving 16 bases between. CDR1 is MDHEN and CDR2 is SYDVKM in the germline V gene. The length of the CDR3 is 15 residues. This CDR3 reads CASSPGGEWYYGYTF. DNA of the CDR3: TGTGCCAGCAGTCCTGGCGGGGAGTGGTACTATGGCTACACCTTC.

This chain joins TRBV7-2 and TRBJ2-7, with D possibly being TRBD1 (6 bases). This CDR3 is built from 15 residues. Trimming removed 1 base from V and 1 base from J, with 11 bases in between. Germline V CDR1 and CDR2: SGHTA, FQGNSA. CDR3 DNA: TGTGCCAGCAGCTTAGTTATACAGGGATCCTACGAGCAGTACTTC. This codes for CASSLVIQGSYEQYF.

The J gene is TRBJ1-2, the V gene TRBV20-1; D is unclear. Germline V gives CDR1 DFQATT, CDR2 SNEGSKA (reference sequence). Trimming removed 5 bases at V and 1 base at J, with 11 bases between. This CDR3 is 13 amino acids long. CDR3 bases: TGCAGTGCTCCGACTCCGGTTAACTATGGCTACACCTTC. It is translated as CSAPTPVNYGYTF.

As regards this clonotype: The junction and the germline gene differ at one end; a read error may be behind it. The chain employs TRBV7-7 and TRBJ2-3; TRBD2 is a possible D gene (5 bases). The CDR3 is 13 amino acids. The germline V gene encodes CDR1 SSHAT and CDR2 FNYEAQ (reference sequence). The CDR3 DNA sequence: TGTGCTAGCAGCTTAGCGTGGGGAGATACGCAGTATTTT. Its translation is CASSLAWGDTQYF.

This clonotype was seen only a few times. The chain recombines TRBV5-1 with TRBJ2-5; 11 bases agree with TRBD2. The last part of the DNA fits TRBJ2-7 better; the J call may be wrong. The V gene's germline CDR1 is SGHRS and CDR2 YFSETQ. The CDR3 has 16 residues. The CDR3 protein is CASSLGTSGSGYEQYF. The CDR3 DNA follows: TGCGCCAGCAGCTTGGGCACTAGCGGGAGCGGATACGAGCAGTACTTC.

This chain links TRBV29-1 with TRBJ2-1; tentatively, D is TRBD1 (5 bases). Germline loops: CDR1 SQVTM, CDR2 ANQGSEA. The CDR3 length is 16 residues. Trimming left V 5 bases short and J 2 bases short, with 19 bases between. CDR3 nucleotide sequence: TGCAGCGTTTCCCCTGGGGCCCAAATTACCTACAATGAGCAGTTCTTC. Its protein product is CSVSPGAQITYNEQFF.

The chain has TRBV10-3 and TRBJ2-3; no definite D call. The CDR3 has 13 residues. Germline-derived CDR1 and CDR2 are ENHRY and SYGVKD. V dropped 1 base and J dropped 1 base, with 3 bases sitting between them. The CDR3 bases are TGTGCCATCAGTGAGTTGGGCACAGATACGCAGTATTTT. Its protein is CAISELGTDTQYF.

This clonotype has a handful of counts. The rearrangement joins TRBV7-9 to TRBJ2-7; D tentatively fits TRBD1 or TRBD2 (6 bases each). The CDR3 loop spans 17 amino acids. Per germline, CDR1 SEHNR and CDR2 FQNEAQ (reference sequence). V was clipped by 5 bases and J by 2 bases, with 22 bases between them. The CDR3, as DNA: TGTGCCAGCAGCCCTCACAAGGGGGGAGCGGCTCCCTACGAGCAGTACTTC. Translation: CASSPHKGGAAPYEQYF.

The chain has TRBV4-3 and TRBJ2-1; 9 bases line up with TRBD1. V lost 1 base, J lost 4 bases, and 5 bases stayed unmatched. Germline values: CDR1 LGHNA, CDR2 YSLEER. This CDR3 spans 16 amino acids. CDR3: CASSQGDRGSYNEQFF. As DNA, the CDR3 is TGCGCCAGCAGCCAAGGAGACAGGGGGAGTTACAATGAGCAGTTCTTC.

The chain links TRBV5-1 to TRBJ1-2; D remains ambiguous. V was cut by 0 bases and J by 7 bases, with 10 bases left in between. In germline, CDR1 is SGHRS, CDR2 YFSETQ. The CDR3 loop spans 13 amino acids. The CDR3 reads CASSLERVLGYTF. The CDR3 bases are TGCGCCAGCAGCTTGGAAAGGGTCCTTGGCTACACCTTC. Full variable domain (outside the CDR3, taken from reference TRBV5-1 and TRBJ1-2): KAGVTQTPRYLIKTRGQQVTLSCSPISGHRSVSWYQQTPGQGLQFLFEYFSETQRNKGNFPGRFSGRQFSNSRSEMNVSTLELGDSALYLCASSLERVLGYTFGSGTRLTVV.